The T cell receptor beta chain described here comes from a study of tumor-infiltrating lymphocytes in oesophageal squamous cell carcinoma. This CDR3 is 15 amino acids long. The V and J ends lost 2 bases and 3 bases, in that order; junction bases with no gene match: 3. CDR1 is MNHEY and CDR2 is SMNVEV in the germline V gene (reference sequence). This clonotype qualifies as medium-sized (0.01 to 0.1%). Each CDR3 protein gets one entry after TCRdb re-called the PCR reads with MiXCR. The table has 10,000 to 15,000 distinct CDR3 sequences, approximately 50% seen once. The sequenced sample was normal esophageal tissue next to the tumor. This sequence was found in a male donor with esophageal squamous cell carcinoma. The gene calls are TRBV27 and TRBJ2-1; 8 bases line up with TRBD2. The CDR3 loop is CASSLKGLVYNEQFF. CDR3 coding DNA: TGTGCCAGCAGTTTAAAGGGACTAGTCTACAATGAGCAGTTCTTC.